A single sample is the source of the 21 T cell receptor beta chains below, sequenced in a study of spatial heterogeneity in lung cancer. Time point described: sample taken at primary tumor resection. Researchers sequenced whole RNA taken from tumor, nontumor lung or frozen PBMC without sorting. Using its own MiXCR run on the 5' RACE reads, TCRdb lists one record per CDR3 protein. The top ten clones hold over 35% of a sample with some 13,000 distinct CDR3 sequences, 3.9% of them seen once. The sample here was PBMCs, taken at surgery. The receptor set was obtained from a male donor with early-stage non-small cell lung cancer.

This clonotype was seen more than once but under ten times. This beta chain slipped into a library made for alpha chains as a stray read, so its size is not meaningful. The chain combines TRBV27 with TRBJ2-6; D uncertain. Trimming shortened V by 8 bases and J by 2 bases, and 16 bases separated the two germline ends. This CDR3 has 16 amino acids. From germline, CDR1 is MNHEY and CDR2 SMNVEV (reference sequence). The CDR3 DNA is TGTGCCAGCTCCGAGGACCGGTCGCCTGGGGCCAACGTCCTGACTTTC. This translates into CASSEDRSPGANVLTF.

This clonotype was recorded at least ten times. The size of this beta chain means little, since it is a stray read in a library made for alpha chains. V is TRBV2 and J is TRBJ2-2; 7 bases align to TRBD2. The CDR3 extends over 13 amino acids. CDR1 and CDR2 (germline): SNHLY, FYNNEI. Germline trimming cut 8 bases from V and 3 bases from J; bases unmatched to any gene: 3. The CDR3: CASGLDYTGELFF. The CDR3 DNA is TGTGCCAGCGGACTAGACTACACCGGGGAGCTGTTTTTT.

This clonotype was observed a handful of times. Within a library made for alpha chains, this beta chain is off target, and its count is uninformative. The CDR3 is CASSYVSSYNEQFF. CDR3 bases: TGTGCCAGCAGTTACGTGAGCTCCTACAATGAGCAGTTCTTC. This chain connects TRBV6-2 or TRBV6-3 to TRBJ2-1, with no clear D. The CDR3 length is 14 residues. Germline CDR1 is MNHEY and CDR2 is SVGEGT. The germline V and J ends were trimmed by 2 bases and 0 bases, with 5 bases remaining between them.

This clonotype has ten or more counts. This beta chain lies outside the target of a library built for alpha chains; its clone size means little. V usage is TRBV20-1 and J usage is TRBJ2-1, with TRBD2 matching over 8 bases. CDR1 is DFQATT and CDR2 is SNEGSKA in the germline V gene (reference sequence). Unmatched junction bases numbered 13, after V lost 0 bases and J lost 9 bases. This CDR3 contains 16 residues. The CDR3 region is CSARDLGRASTFEQFF. CDR3 sequence (DNA): TGCAGTGCTAGAGATCTCGGGAGGGCCTCGACCTTTGAGCAGTTCTTC.

This clonotype was recorded at least ten times. The size of this beta chain means little, since it is a stray read in a library made for alpha chains. This sequence joins TRBV5-6 and TRBJ1-1; D uncertain. CDR1 is SGHDT and CDR2 is YYEEEE in the germline V gene. Between the trimmed V and J ends, which lost 4 bases and 6 bases, there was a span of 19 bases. This CDR3 region has 15 residues. CDR3 sequence: CASSDGPRRLSEAFF. The CDR3 nucleotides are TGTGCCAGCAGCGACGGCCCCCGTAGACTCTCTGAAGCTTTCTTT.

This clonotype was picked up many times. This beta chain lies outside the target of a library built for alpha chains; its clone size means little. V gene TRBV6-6 combines with J gene TRBJ2-4, with a possible D match to TRBD1 (6 bases). In germline, CDR1 is MNHNY, CDR2 SVGAGI (reference sequence). V dropped 8 bases and J dropped 5 bases, with 16 bases sitting between them. This CDR3 contains 14 residues. In nucleotides, the CDR3 is TGTGCCAGCCTCGGGCAGGGGAACCAAAACATTCAGTACTTC. This gives the protein CASLGQGNQNIQYF.

This clonotype occurred a few times. This beta chain came through as a stray read in a library set up for alpha chains, and its size says little. V is TRBV5-4 and J is TRBJ2-4, with 11 positions matching TRBD1. With 0 bases clipped from V and 7 bases from J, the junction kept 3 bases outside the gene matches. Germline CDR1 reads SGHNT; CDR2 reads YYREEE (reference sequence). This CDR3 contains 15 residues. The CDR3, as DNA: TGTGCCAGCAGCTTGGGTGGGACAGGGGGGAACATTCAGTACTTC. Protein sequence: CASSLGGTGGNIQYF. Filled out from reference TRBV5-4 and TRBJ2-4, the complete variable domain reads ETGVTQSPTHLIKTRGQQVTLRCSSQSGHNTVSWYQQALGQGPQFIFQYYREEENGRGNFPPRFSGLQFPNYSSELNVNALELDDSALYLCASSLGGTGGNIQYFGAGTRLSVL.

This clonotype was seen repeatedly, ten times or more. The library was designed around alpha chains, so this beta chain is a stray read whose abundance carries little weight. This chain uses TRBV20-1 with TRBJ2-3; 8 bases align to TRBD2. Germline V gene sequence: CDR1 DFQATT, CDR2 SNEGSKA (reference sequence). The CDR3 runs to 15 residues. The V segment lost 0 bases and the J segment 3 bases; nucleotides outside the gene matches: 5. CDR3 coding DNA: TGCAGTGCTAGAGATCCTCGGGAGGGAACAGATACGCAGTATTTT. This sequence encodes CSARDPREGTDTQYF.

This clonotype is deemed medium-sized. The library was built for alpha chains, so this beta chain is an off-target read and its size means little. The V and J genes are TRBV20-1 and TRBJ2-5; 9 nucleotides match TRBD1. The CDR3 runs to 14 residues. J gave up 7 bases and V 2 bases, and 8 bases lay outside the gene matches. Germline V gene sequence: CDR1 DFQATT, CDR2 SNEGSKA (reference sequence). The CDR3, as DNA: TGCAGTGCTAGACTCACAGGGGGCGGGGGGACCCAGTACTTC. Encoded protein: CSARLTGGGGTQYF.

The table lists this clonotype with a few counts. For a library built for alpha chains, this beta chain is a stray read; little rests on its size. The rearrangement links TRBV3-1 to TRBJ2-1; 7 positions agree with TRBD2. V was pared by 4 bases and J by 3 bases, with 9 bases of the junction left unmatched. Germline V CDR1 and CDR2: LGHDT, YNNKEL (reference sequence). The CDR3 runs 16 residues. The CDR3 loop reads CASSRPTSIDYNEQFF. The CDR3 DNA reads TGTGCCAGCAGCCGCCCGACTAGCATCGACTACAATGAGCAGTTCTTC.

This clonotype was detected many times. This beta chain is a stray read from a library made for alpha chains; its abundance is not meaningful. CDR3 sequence (DNA): TGTGCCAGCAGTCAGTCCCCTGGGACCTACAATGAGCAGTTCTTC. Translation: CASSQSPGTYNEQFF. The V call is TRBV3-1, the J call TRBJ2-1; D call uncertain. V lost 6 bases, J lost 2 bases, and 14 bases lay in between. Germline V lookup: CDR1 LGHDT, CDR2 YNNKEL (reference sequence). The CDR3 is 15 amino acids.

This clonotype appeared many times. Found in a library prepared for alpha chains, this beta chain is an off-target read, and its abundance has little meaning. V gene TRBV5-1 combines with J gene TRBJ1-1; D not resolved. The germline V gene encodes CDR1 SGHRS and CDR2 YFSETQ. The ends were cut back, 4 bases at V and 1 base at J, with 11 bases in the middle. CDR3 size: 14 residues. The CDR3 reads CASSKSGPNTEAFF. The CDR3 DNA sequence: TGCGCCAGCAGCAAGTCGGGCCCGAACACTGAAGCTTTCTTT.

This clonotype was detected many times. This beta chain is off target for a library built for alpha chains, so its abundance means little. The chain joins TRBV7-9 to TRBJ2-7; D is uncertain. This CDR3 has 11 amino acids. V was pared by 4 bases and J by 2 bases, with 3 bases between. Germline assignment: CDR1 SEHNR and CDR2 FQNEAQ (reference sequence). The CDR3 nucleotides are TGTGCCAGCAGCTCGGCCTACGAGCAGTACTTC. Its translation: CASSSAYEQYF. Together with reference TRBV7-9 and TRBJ2-7, the CDR3 gives the full variable domain: DTGVSQNPRHKITKRGQNVTFRCDPISEHNRLYWYRQTLGQGPEFLTYFQNEAQLEKSRLLSDRFSAERPKGSFSTLEIQRTEQGDSAMYLCASSSAYEQYFGPGTRLTVT.

This clonotype was recorded at least ten times. This beta chain turned up in a library designed for alpha chains; as an off-target read, its abundance says little. The chain combines TRBV27 with TRBJ1-5, with 11 bases lining up with TRBD1. The germline V gene has CDR1 MNHEY and CDR2 SMNVEV (reference sequence). CDR3 size: 15 residues. The V and J ends lost 2 bases and 4 bases, in that order; junction bases with no gene match: 1. The CDR3 DNA follows: TGTGCCAGCAGTTTAGGGACAGGGGGTAATCAGCCCCAGCATTTT. The encoded protein is CASSLGTGGNQPQHF.

There are many counts of this clonotype. The library was prepared for alpha chains; this beta chain is a stray read, so its frequency means little. The chain links TRBV10-3 to TRBJ2-2; 8 positions match TRBD1. The CDR3 sequence is 15 residues long. Germline loops: CDR1 ENHRY, CDR2 SYGVKD. V shed 6 bases and J 6 bases; nucleotides not matched to a gene: 9. CDR3 sequence reads: CAISALTGVSGELFF. The CDR3 DNA sequence: TGTGCCATCAGCGCCTTGACAGGGGTGTCCGGGGAGCTGTTTTTT.

In its sample, this clonotype was seen many times. Within a library made for alpha chains, this beta chain is off target, and its count is uninformative. This chain's CDR3 is CASSRFFGDTQYF. The CDR3, as DNA: TGTGCCAGCAGCCGGTTTTTCGGAGATACGCAGTATTTT. The chain has TRBV14 and TRBJ2-3; D gene unclear. Germline loops: CDR1 SGHDN, CDR2 FVKESK. CDR3 length: 13 residues. V was cut by 4 bases and J by 5 bases, with 10 bases left in between.

This clonotype came up many times. Since the library was made to target alpha chains, this beta chain is a stray read and its abundance is not meaningful. The rearrangement uses TRBV6-2 or TRBV6-3 and TRBJ2-1, with D unresolved. V lost 6 bases, J lost 12 bases, and 24 bases lay in between. The CDR3 covers 15 residues. CDR1 and CDR2 (germline): MNHEY, SVGEGT. Here the CDR3 DNA reads TGTGCCAGCAGGGCTTCCGGGCCTTCCCCGTTCGGGCAGTTCTTC. Residues: CASRASGPSPFGQFF.

This clonotype was recorded at least ten times. The library was built for alpha chains, so this beta chain is an off-target read and its size means little. The chain combines TRBV20-1 with TRBJ2-7; D not certain. The CDR3 contains 12 residues. Germline CDR1 reads DFQATT; CDR2 reads SNEGSKA (reference sequence). V was shortened by 4 bases and J by 2 bases, with 9 bases between the two germline ends. The CDR3 is CSAIALAYEQYF. The CDR3 DNA follows: TGCAGTGCTATAGCCCTCGCCTACGAGCAGTACTTC.

This clonotype has ten or more counts. The library was prepared for alpha chains; this beta chain is a stray read, so its frequency means little. This chain uses TRBV2 with TRBJ1-5; maybe TRBD1 (6 bases). The CDR3 is 14 residues long. V lost 3 bases, J lost 1 base, and 7 bases lay in between. Germline V gene lookup returns CDR1 SNHLY and CDR2 FYNNEI. CDR3 nucleotides: TGTGCCAGCAGTGAGGGGGGCAGCAATCAGCCCCAGCATTTT. It codes for CASSEGGSNQPQHF.

A word on this clonotype: The size of this beta chain means little, since it is a stray read in a library made for alpha chains. The chain combines TRBV7-3 with TRBJ2-3; tentatively, D is TRBD2 (7 bases). V gave up 5 bases and J gave up 8 bases, with 23 bases separating them. Per the germline V gene, CDR1 is SGHTA and CDR2 is FQGTGA. The length of the CDR3 is 16 residues. The CDR3 is CASSPGASGPRGTQYF. The CDR3 nucleotides are TGTGCCAGCAGCCCGGGGGCTAGCGGCCCGAGGGGTACGCAGTATTTT.

Comment on this clonotype: A library made for alpha chains picked up this beta chain off target, so its size means little. The gene calls are TRBV7-2 and TRBJ2-7, with 8 positions matching TRBD2. Trimming at V came to 2 bases and at J to 6 bases, leaving 12 bases not matched to a gene. The germline gives CDR1 SGHTA, CDR2 FQGNSA. There are 16 residues in the CDR3. The CDR3, as DNA: TGTGCCAGCAGCTTAACCGGGGGGAGCGGGAGTACCGAGCAGTACTTC. Amino acids: CASSLTGGSGSTEQYF.